This record looks at one TCR beta chain sequence and its context. Its antigen is unidentified. PCR amplification relied on 60 Vbeta primers (plus 13 Jbeta primers). Profiling relied on immunoSEQ multiplex PCR, and the TCRdb table lists in-frame clones only, not all of them. The sample's table shows about 160,000 clones. The entry originates in a study of cytomegalovirus exposure and HLA in healthy donors. Study findings and constraints: Rarity held for most TCR sequences, but there were some public TCRs that occurred in many donors.

Trimming cost V 1 base and J 4 bases, with 10 bases left between them. Germline V gives CDR1 SGHTA, CDR2 FQGNSA. There are 15 residues in the CDR3. The source is a woman aged 45-59 years in good health and CMV-seronegative. The sample comprised PBMCs. This chain uses TRBV7-2 with TRBJ1-4; possibly TRBD1 for D (6 bases). The CDR3 region is CASSLDRVFNEKLFF. The DNA for the CDR3 is TGTGCCAGCAGCTTAGACAGGGTATTTAATGAAAAACTGTTTTTT.